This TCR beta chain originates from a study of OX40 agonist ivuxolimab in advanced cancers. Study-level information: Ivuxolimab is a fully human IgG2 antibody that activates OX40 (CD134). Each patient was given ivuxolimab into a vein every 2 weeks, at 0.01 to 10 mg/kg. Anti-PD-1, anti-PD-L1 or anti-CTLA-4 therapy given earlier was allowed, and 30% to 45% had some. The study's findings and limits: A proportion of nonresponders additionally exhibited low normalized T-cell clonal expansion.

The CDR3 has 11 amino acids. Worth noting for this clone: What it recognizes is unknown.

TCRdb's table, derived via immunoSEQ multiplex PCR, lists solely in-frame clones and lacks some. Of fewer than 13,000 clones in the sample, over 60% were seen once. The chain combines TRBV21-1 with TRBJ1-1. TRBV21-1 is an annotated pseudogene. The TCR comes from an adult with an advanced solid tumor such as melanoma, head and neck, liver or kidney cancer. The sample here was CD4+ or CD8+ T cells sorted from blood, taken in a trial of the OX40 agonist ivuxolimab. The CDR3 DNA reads TGTGCCAGCAGGAACCCCATGGGAGCTTTCTTT. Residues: CASRNPMGAFF.